Listed here are 7 T cell receptor beta chains from one sample, sequenced in a study of technical replicates of blood from a handful of donors. The protocol was immunoSEQ multiplex PCR, while the TCRdb copy is restricted to in-frame clones and leaves out a portion. The data hold approximately 97,000 clones, with 90% to 97% observed a single time. Sequencing was done on a sample of T cells isolated from PBMCs. All receptors derive from a human donor in good health.

This chain uses TRBV4-1 with TRBJ2-7; D gene uncertain. The CDR3 is 14 residues long. V was shortened by 0 bases and J by 0 bases, with 6 bases between the two germline ends. Looked up from germline, CDR1 is MGHRA and CDR2 is YSYEKL. The CDR3 loop reads CASSQDPVSYEQYF. CDR3 DNA sequence: TGCGCCAGCAGCCAAGATCCCGTCTCCTACGAGCAGTACTTC.

The gene calls are TRBV27 and TRBJ2-7, with D perhaps TRBD2 (6 bases). The CDR3 is made up of 14 amino acids. The V and J ends lost 2 bases and 6 bases respectively, with 14 bases between them. Germline assignment: CDR1 MNHEY and CDR2 SMNVEV (reference sequence). The CDR3 spells CASSLNLLASEQYF. CDR3 in DNA: TGTGCCAGCAGTTTAAACTTACTAGCAAGCGAGCAGTACTTC.

V gene TRBV30 combines with J gene TRBJ1-2; D not certain. Germline values: CDR1 GTSNPN, CDR2 SVGIG (reference sequence). The CDR3 runs 11 residues. V was clipped by 8 bases and J by 4 bases, with 11 bases between them. DNA for the CDR3: TGTGCCGGCTCCTTACCCTATGGCTACACCTTC. Its protein is CAGSLPYGYTF.

The CDR3 DNA sequence: TGTGCCAGCAGCCCTAGCTTGGGGGAAAAACTGTTTTTT. It is translated as CASSPSLGEKLFF. This sequence joins TRBV11-3 and TRBJ1-4, with D hard to call. The CDR3 loop spans 13 amino acids. Germline CDR1 SGHNT, CDR2 YENEEA. V lost 5 bases, J lost 8 bases, and 12 bases lay in between.

The chain has TRBV5-7 and TRBJ2-7; perhaps TRBD2 as D (7 bases). TRBV5-7 is an open reading frame whose function is uncertain. The CDR3 sequence is 14 residues long. Trimming took 2 bases from V and 2 from J, leaving 11 bases between them. The CDR3 spells CASSLRGGPYEQYF. The DNA of the CDR3 is TGTGCCAGCAGCTTAAGGGGGGGGCCCTACGAGCAGTACTTC.

The V and J genes are TRBV5-1 and TRBJ2-7; perhaps TRBD2 as D (5 bases). V was cut by 2 bases and J by 4 bases, with 10 bases left in between. Germline CDR1 SGHRS, CDR2 YFSETQ. The CDR3 runs to 13 residues. This CDR3 is CASSFYTGYEQYF. In DNA form, the CDR3 reads TGCGCCAGCAGCTTTTACACGGGGTACGAGCAGTACTTC.

This clone appeared a few times. The J gene is TRBJ1-1, the V gene TRBV9; the D gene is possibly TRBD1 (5 bases). CDR3 size: 16 residues. Germline V lookup: CDR1 SGDLS, CDR2 YYNGEE. Trimming left V 1 base short and J 5 bases short, with 18 bases between. Written as DNA, the CDR3 is TGTGCCAGCAGCGTATCGATTAGTGTCAGGGATACTGAAGCTTTCTTT. This sequence encodes CASSVSISVRDTEAFF.